This passage covers 10 T cell receptor beta chains from one sample sequenced in a study of identical twins. TCRdb re-called the 5' RACE reads through MiXCR, storing one row per CDR3 protein. The data show some 320,000 distinct CDR3 sequences, roughly 12% seen once. These data were likewise used in another study, on yellow fever vaccine responses in identical twins.

The sample was CD8+ T cells sorted from blood. These receptors originate from a woman younger than 35 in good health.

Only a few counts were recorded for this clonotype. V is TRBV2 and J is TRBJ2-7; 8 nucleotides align to TRBD2. The CDR3 runs to 12 residues. V shed 8 bases, J shed 6 bases, and the junction held 6 bases outside the gene matches. Germline V lookup: CDR1 SNHLY, CDR2 FYNNEI. CDR3 amino acids: CASPAGGGEQYV. In DNA form, the CDR3 reads TGTGCCAGCCCGGCGGGGGGTGGCGAGCAGTACGTC.

This clonotype has more than one count but fewer than ten. J is TRBJ2-4 and V is TRBV4-1; possibly TRBD2 for D (6 bases). The CDR3 sequence is 18 residues long. Germline V gene sequence: CDR1 MGHRA, CDR2 YSYEKL. The V end lost 0 bases, the J end lost 7 bases, and 22 bases lay between the germline ends. The CDR3 DNA reads TGCGCCAGCAGCCAAGATGCTAGCGACCCGTCGAATGCGAACATTCAGTACTTC. As protein: CASSQDASDPSNANIQYF.

This clonotype was counted only a few times. The chain couples TRBV5-1 to TRBJ2-3, with D perhaps matching TRBD1 (6 bases). The CDR3 is made up of 17 amino acids. The V and J ends lost 0 bases and 3 bases respectively, with 17 bases between them. Per the germline V gene, CDR1 is SGHRS and CDR2 is YFSETQ. This CDR3 is CASSLGLFPRGTDTQYF. The CDR3, as DNA: TGCGCCAGCAGCTTGGGTCTCTTCCCCAGGGGAACAGATACGCAGTATTTT.

V and J are TRBV7-6 and TRBJ1-1, with D possibly TRBD1 on 6 matching bases. CDR3 size: 15 residues. V lost 5 bases to trimming and J lost 1 base, with 14 bases between them. Germline loops: CDR1 SGHVS, CDR2 FNYEAQ. CDR3 bases: TGTGCCAGCAGCCTAACAACAGGGTGGAACACTGAAGCTTTCTTT. This gives the protein CASSLTTGWNTEAFF. The variable domain in full, completed from reference TRBV7-6 and TRBJ1-1, reads GAGVSQSPRYKVTKRGQDVALRCDPISGHVSLYWYRQALGQGPEFLTYFNYEAQQDKSGLPNDRFSAERPEGSISTLTIQRTEQRDSAMYRCASSLTTGWNTEAFFGQGTRLTVV.

This clonotype was observed at least ten times. The CDR3 protein is CATSSIRVPYEQYF. In DNA form, the CDR3 reads TGTGCCACCAGCAGTATAAGGGTCCCCTACGAGCAGTACTTC. The chain couples TRBV15 to TRBJ2-7; unclear D gene. Germline CDR1 is LNHNV and CDR2 is YYDKDF (reference sequence). The V end lost 3 bases, the J end lost 2 bases, and 11 bases lay between the germline ends. The CDR3 is made up of 14 amino acids.

CDR3 in DNA: TGTGCCAGCAACACGTGGCAGGGCCCCACAGATACGCAGTATTTT. This gives the protein CASNTWQGPTDTQYF. The chain links TRBV5-5 to TRBJ2-3; a possible D gene is TRBD1 (5 bases). V gave up 6 bases and J gave up 2 bases, with 16 bases separating them. Per germline, CDR1 SGHKS and CDR2 YYEKEE (reference sequence). The length of the CDR3 is 15 residues.

To note about this clonotype: At one end the junction does not follow the germline gene, possibly because of a read error. The V call is TRBV4-3, the J call TRBJ2-3; 11 bases agree with TRBD2. The germline V gene encodes CDR1 LGHNA and CDR2 YSLEER. The CDR3 totals 17 residues. CDR3 region: CASNQDVLAGASDTQYF. The CDR3 DNA is TGCGCCAGCAACCAAGATGTACTAGCGGGAGCTTCAGATACGCAGTATTTT.

A few counts support this clonotype. The chain recombines TRBV7-2 with TRBJ2-2; TRBD2 matches 7 bases. This CDR3 comprises 15 residues. Germline lookup yields CDR1 SGHTA and CDR2 FQGNSA. With 4 bases clipped from V and 1 base from J, the junction kept 3 bases outside the gene matches. DNA for the CDR3: TGTGCCAGCAGCTGGAGCGGGGTGAACACCGGGGAGCTGTTTTTT. This gives the protein CASSWSGVNTGELFF.

V is TRBV4-2 and J is TRBJ2-3; 11 bases fit TRBD2. Germline loops: CDR1 LGHNA, CDR2 YNFKEQ. The CDR3 length is 15 residues. J gave up 5 bases and V 0 bases, and 1 base lay outside the gene matches. The DNA of the CDR3 is TGTGCCAGCAGCCAAGAGGGACTAGCGGTAGATACGCAGTATTTT. Translating it yields CASSQEGLAVDTQYF.

The rearrangement links TRBV7-9 to TRBJ2-7, with 8 bases lining up with TRBD1. This CDR3 is built from 14 residues. The germline V gene encodes CDR1 SEHNR and CDR2 FQNEAQ (reference sequence). After removal of 5 bases from V and 7 bases from J, the junction contained 10 bases not matched to a gene. CDR3 nucleotide sequence: TGTGCCAGCAGCCTCGGGACAGGATCTGGGGAGCAGTACGTC. The encoded protein is CASSLGTGSGEQYV.